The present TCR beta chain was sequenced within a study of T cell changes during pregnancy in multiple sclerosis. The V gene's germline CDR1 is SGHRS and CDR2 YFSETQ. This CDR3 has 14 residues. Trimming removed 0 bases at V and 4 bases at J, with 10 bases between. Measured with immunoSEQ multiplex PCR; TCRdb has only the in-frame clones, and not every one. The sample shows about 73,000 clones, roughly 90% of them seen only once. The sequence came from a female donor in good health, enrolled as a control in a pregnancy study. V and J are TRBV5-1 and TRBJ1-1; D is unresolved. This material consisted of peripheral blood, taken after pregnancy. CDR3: CASSLAPGSTEAFF. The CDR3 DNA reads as TGCGCCAGCAGCTTGGCTCCCGGGAGCACTGAAGCTTTCTTT.